Listed here are 19 T cell receptor beta chains from one sample, sequenced in a study of beta chain features in type 1 diabetes. Investigators reverse transcribed all isolated RNA, so they sequenced expressed TCRB transcripts. Sequenced by immunoSEQ multiplex PCR; TCRdb stores in-frame clones only, minus some. The repertoire holds fewer than 500,000 clones, with around 14% as singletons. Sequencing was carried out using naive CD4+ T cells from blood. These receptors originate from a man younger than 45 in good health.

CDR3 sequence: CASSSNTQETQYF. The CDR3 coding sequence is TGTGCCAGCAGTTCAAACACACAAGAGACCCAGTACTTC. V is TRBV27 and J is TRBJ2-5; unclear D gene. Germline lookup yields CDR1 MNHEY and CDR2 SMNVEV (reference sequence). V shed 4 bases and J shed 2 bases, with 8 bases lying between them. CDR3 length: 13 residues.

The chain recombines TRBV5-4 with TRBJ2-5; TRBD2 matches 11 bases. Trimming cost V 4 bases and J 2 bases; bases outside gene matches: 7. Germline-derived CDR1 and CDR2 are SGHNT and YYREEE (reference sequence). The CDR3 runs 16 residues. CDR3 region: CASSAGLAAAQETQYF. In DNA, the CDR3 is TGTGCCAGCAGCGCGGGACTAGCGGCTGCTCAAGAGACCCAGTACTTC. Drawing the rest from reference TRBV5-4 and TRBJ2-5, the complete variable domain is ETGVTQSPTHLIKTRGQQVTLRCSSQSGHNTVSWYQQALGQGPQFIFQYYREEENGRGNFPPRFSGLQFPNYSSELNVNALELDDSALYLCASSAGLAAAQETQYFGPGTRLLVL.

This clone was picked up one time. The V call is TRBV1, the J call TRBJ1-5; the tabulated D call, TRBD1, remains unverified against the DNA. TRBV1 is a documented pseudogene. The CDR3 totals 10 residues. This CDR3 reads CAPGYQPQHF. CDR3 coding DNA: TGCGCGCCAGGGTATCAGCCCCAGCATTTT.

This clone turned up a few times. The chain has TRBV7-7 and TRBJ2-3, with TRBD2 as a possible D gene (5 bases). Trimming stripped 5 bases from V and 2 bases from J, with 14 bases between. The CDR3 is made up of 15 amino acids. CDR1 and CDR2 (germline): SSHAT, FNYEAQ (reference sequence). CDR3 amino acids: CASSPGGGLTDTQYF. CDR3 DNA sequence: TGTGCCAGCAGCCCCGGAGGCGGTCTCACAGATACGCAGTATTTT.

The gene calls are TRBV6-1 and TRBJ2-5, with D unresolved. The CDR3 length is 13 residues. The germline CDR1 and CDR2 sequences are MNHNS and SASEGT. Trimming stripped 6 bases from V and 4 bases from J, with 12 bases between. The CDR3, as DNA: TGTGCCAGCAGCATTAGGGCTGGAGAGACCCAGTACTTC. Protein sequence: CASSIRAGETQYF.

The rearrangement uses TRBV15 and TRBJ1-4; D gene unclear. The CDR3 sequence is 16 residues long. The V and J ends lost 5 bases and 0 bases respectively, with 13 bases between them. Looked up from germline, CDR1 is LNHNV and CDR2 is YYDKDF (reference sequence). CDR3 nucleotide sequence: TGTGCCACCAGCCGGGGTCAGGCTGCAACTAATGAAAAACTGTTTTTT. Protein product: CATSRGQAATNEKLFF.

As regards this clone: The same CDR3 can be traced to other DNA sequences in this sample. The J gene is TRBJ2-3, the V gene TRBV19; D is unresolved. This CDR3 comprises 14 residues. Germline lookup yields CDR1 LNHDA and CDR2 SQIVND (reference sequence). V shed 0 bases and J shed 3 bases, with 7 bases lying between them. The CDR3 is CASSIDPGTDTQYF. Written as DNA, the CDR3 is TGTGCCAGTAGTATAGATCCCGGGACAGATACGCAGTATTTT.

The chain recombines TRBV11-2 with TRBJ2-7, with TRBD1 as a possible D gene (5 bases). The CDR3 runs 16 residues. With 6 bases removed from V and 0 bases from J, the gap between germline ends came to 18 bases. Germline V gene sequence: CDR1 SGHAT, CDR2 FQNNGV. CDR3 coding DNA: TGTGCCAGCAGGAACTTGCAGGGTGACGCCTCCTACGAGCAGTACTTC. Translating it yields CASRNLQGDASYEQYF.

This chain links TRBV4-1 with TRBJ1-2; D unclear. The germline V and J ends were trimmed by 1 base and 4 bases, with 10 bases remaining between them. Germline CDR1 reads MGHRA; CDR2 reads YSYEKL. The CDR3 is 14 amino acids. DNA for the CDR3: TGCGCCAGCAGCCAAGGGTCAGGATCCTATGGCTACACCTTC. Its protein product is CASSQGSGSYGYTF.

This clone was counted only a few times. This chain joins TRBV9 and TRBJ2-5; D not resolved. The CDR3 runs to 13 residues. V shed 2 bases and J shed 5 bases, with 10 bases lying between them. The germline gives CDR1 SGDLS, CDR2 YYNGEE. The CDR3 nucleotides are TGTGCCAGCAGCGTCTACAGTCGGGAGACCCAGTACTTC. Translation gives CASSVYSRETQYF.

The V gene is TRBV28, the J gene TRBJ2-7; the D is unclear. CDR1 MDHEN and CDR2 SYDVKM come from the germline V gene. This CDR3 has 12 residues. Trimming removed 7 bases from V and 2 bases from J, with 9 bases in between. CDR3 sequence reads: CASTGDPYEQYF. DNA of the CDR3: TGTGCCAGCACCGGCGATCCCTACGAGCAGTACTTC.

The chain's CDR3 is CSARSRGMFF. As DNA, the CDR3 is TGCAGTGCCAGGTCGCGGGGAATGTTCTTC. The rearrangement links TRBV20-1 to TRBJ2-1, with D possibly being TRBD2 (6 bases). The CDR3 is 10 amino acids. Trimming pared 6 bases from V and 15 bases from J, leaving 15 bases between. Germline lookup yields CDR1 DFQATT and CDR2 SNEGSKA (reference sequence).

The V call is TRBV7-9, the J call TRBJ2-5, with 10 positions matching TRBD1. Germline CDR1 and CDR2: SEHNR and FQNEAQ (reference sequence). V was pared by 5 bases and J by 7 bases, with 10 bases of the junction left unmatched. The CDR3 is made up of 15 amino acids. CDR3 in DNA: TGTGCCAGCAGCGCCGACAGGGGGCGAGTTGTGACCCAGTACTTC. This encodes CASSADRGRVVTQYF.

The chain is built from TRBV7-2 and TRBJ2-5; D is ambiguous. This CDR3 has 13 amino acids. V was clipped by 4 bases and J by 2 bases, with 8 bases between them. The germline V gene encodes CDR1 SGHTA and CDR2 FQGNSA. CDR3 loop: CASSSTRQETQYF. The DNA for the CDR3 is TGTGCCAGCAGCTCTACACGACAAGAGACCCAGTACTTC.

This clone was picked up a small number of times. CDR3 amino acids: CATSRLTAGYTF. The CDR3 coding sequence is TGTGCCACCAGCAGACTAACTGCAGGCTACACCTTC. V usage is TRBV15 and J usage is TRBJ1-2; D remains unclear. V lost 2 bases and J 8 bases, leaving 9 bases between the germline ends. The CDR3 has 12 amino acids. Germline CDR1 is LNHNV and CDR2 is YYDKDF (reference sequence).

This rearrangement joins TRBV1 to TRBJ2-7; whether TRBD2, the table's D call, matches the DNA was not checked. TRBV1 is an annotated pseudogene. The length of the CDR3 is 17 residues. The CDR3 DNA reads TGCACCAGCAGCCCGTCACTAGCTTCCTTGAGCTCCTACGAGCAGTACTTC. This gives the protein CTSSPSLASLSSYEQYF.

This clone was seen a few times. This chain uses TRBV19 with TRBJ2-4; 8 bases line up with TRBD2. Germline V lookup: CDR1 LNHDA, CDR2 SQIVND (reference sequence). The V gene end was trimmed by 5 bases and the J gene end by 1 base; junction bases not matched to a gene: 7. CDR3 size: 16 residues. The chain's CDR3 is CASSPGTRIAKNIQYF. The CDR3 nucleotides are TGTGCCAGTAGTCCGGGGACTAGAATTGCCAAAAACATTCAGTACTTC.

The CDR3 DNA is TGCAGCGTTGAAGAACGGGGGTCTCTTTACCGGGATACGCAGTATTTT. The encoded protein is CSVEERGSLYRDTQYF. This rearrangement joins TRBV29-1 to TRBJ2-3; D might be TRBD2 (6 bases). Per germline, CDR1 SQVTM and CDR2 ANQGSEA. CDR3 length: 16 amino acids. Trimming pared 0 bases from V and 6 bases from J, leaving 19 bases between.

There are a few counts of this clone. The V call is TRBV20-1, the J call TRBJ2-5; D not resolved. The CDR3 spans 11 residues. The V gene's germline CDR1 is DFQATT and CDR2 SNEGSKA (reference sequence). Trimming took off 2 bases at V and 5 bases at J, with 6 bases between the two ends. DNA of the CDR3: TGCAGTGCTAGATATCGGGAGACCCAGTACTTC. Translating gives CSARYRETQYF.